The source of this TCR beta chain is a study of blood T cell repertoires in COVID-19. On the study more broadly: In each case, the material was cDNA or gDNA derived from T cells, B-cell-depleted T cells, or PBMCs.

The CDR3 is 18 residues long. The J segment lost 5 bases and the V segment lost 8 bases, leaving 16 bases of the junction unmatched. Germline CDR1 and CDR2: MNHNY and SVGAGI (reference sequence). As processed by the authors: Quantification of nucleated cells was approximated via reference gene primer amplification. The assay was immunoSEQ multiplex PCR, and TCRdb's table has in-frame clones only and misses some. The V and J calls and clone size were taken over from that table, and D and trimming were inferred from the DNA. Of roughly 200,000 clones in the sample, more than 70% were seen once. The source is a man aged 18 to 29 with active or convalescent COVID-19. The material sequenced was peripheral blood. The V and J genes are TRBV6-6 and TRBJ2-2; 11 nucleotides match TRBD1. The CDR3 reads CASGHVKPGQGGTGELFF. In nucleotides, the CDR3 is TGTGCCAGCGGTCACGTGAAACCGGGACAGGGGGGGACCGGGGAGCTGTTTTTT.